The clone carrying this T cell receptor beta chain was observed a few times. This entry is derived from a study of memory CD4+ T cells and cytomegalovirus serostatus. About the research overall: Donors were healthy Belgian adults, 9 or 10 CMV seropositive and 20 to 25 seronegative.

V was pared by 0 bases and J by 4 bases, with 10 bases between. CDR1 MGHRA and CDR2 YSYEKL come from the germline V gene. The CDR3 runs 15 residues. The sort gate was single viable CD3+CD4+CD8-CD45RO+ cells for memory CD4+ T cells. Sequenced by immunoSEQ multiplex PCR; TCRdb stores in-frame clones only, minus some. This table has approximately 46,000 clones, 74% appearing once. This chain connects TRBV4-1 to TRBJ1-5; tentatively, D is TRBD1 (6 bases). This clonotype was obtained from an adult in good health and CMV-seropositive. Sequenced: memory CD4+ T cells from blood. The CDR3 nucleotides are TGCGCCAGCAGCCAAGATGGCAGGGGAAATCAGCCCCAGCATTTT. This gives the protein CASSQDGRGNQPQHF.